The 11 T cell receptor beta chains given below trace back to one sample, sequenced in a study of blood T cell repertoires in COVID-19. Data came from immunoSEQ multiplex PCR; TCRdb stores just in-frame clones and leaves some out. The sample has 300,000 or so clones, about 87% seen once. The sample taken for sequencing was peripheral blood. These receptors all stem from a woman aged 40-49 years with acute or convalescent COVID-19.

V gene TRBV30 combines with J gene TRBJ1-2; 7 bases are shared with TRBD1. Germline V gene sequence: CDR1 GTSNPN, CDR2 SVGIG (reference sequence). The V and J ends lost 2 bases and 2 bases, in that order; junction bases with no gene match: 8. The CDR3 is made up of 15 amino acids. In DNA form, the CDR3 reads TGTGCCTGGAGTAGACTCCGGGACAGCAACTATGGCTACACCTTC. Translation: CAWSRLRDSNYGYTF.

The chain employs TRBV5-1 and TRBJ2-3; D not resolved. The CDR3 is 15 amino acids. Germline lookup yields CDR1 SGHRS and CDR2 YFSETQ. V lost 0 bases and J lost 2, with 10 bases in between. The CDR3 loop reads CASSLVVSSTDTQYF. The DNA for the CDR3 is TGCGCCAGCAGCTTGGTGGTTAGCTCCACAGATACGCAGTATTTT.

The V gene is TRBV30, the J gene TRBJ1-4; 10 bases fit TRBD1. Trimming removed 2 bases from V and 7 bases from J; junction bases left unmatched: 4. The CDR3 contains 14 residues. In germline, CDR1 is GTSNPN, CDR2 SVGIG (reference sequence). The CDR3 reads CAWSSGTGAEKLFF. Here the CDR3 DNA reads TGTGCCTGGAGTTCCGGGACAGGGGCTGAAAAACTGTTTTTT.

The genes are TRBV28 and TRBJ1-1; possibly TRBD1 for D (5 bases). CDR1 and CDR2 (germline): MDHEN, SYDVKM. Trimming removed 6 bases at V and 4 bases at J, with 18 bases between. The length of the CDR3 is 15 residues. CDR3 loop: CASSTEGGGLTEAFF. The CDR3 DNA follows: TGTGCCAGCAGCACAGAAGGCGGGGGTCTCACTGAAGCTTTCTTT.

The CDR3 nucleotides are TGTGCCAGCAGACGACTAGCGGGGGTCGAGACCCAGTACTTC. Its protein product is CASRRLAGVETQYF. This sequence joins TRBV6-6 and TRBJ2-5; 12 positions agree with TRBD2. J was trimmed by 5 bases and V by 6 bases; bases with no gene match: 4. The CDR3 has 14 residues. In germline, CDR1 is MNHNY, CDR2 SVGAGI (reference sequence).

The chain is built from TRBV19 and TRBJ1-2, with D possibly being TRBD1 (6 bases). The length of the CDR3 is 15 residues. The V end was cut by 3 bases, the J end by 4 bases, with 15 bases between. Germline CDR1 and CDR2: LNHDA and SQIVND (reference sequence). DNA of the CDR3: TGTGCCAGTAGTATGCCGAGGGGGGGGTCCTATGGCTACACCTTC. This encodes CASSMPRGGSYGYTF.

In nucleotides, the CDR3 is TGTGCCAGCAGCTCCCTAGCGGGGGCCTTGATACACACCGGGGAGCTGTTTTTT. Translating gives CASSSLAGALIHTGELFF. This chain connects TRBV7-2 to TRBJ2-2; 10 bases are shared with TRBD2. J gave up 3 bases and V 4 bases, and 11 bases lay outside the gene matches. Germline CDR1 reads SGHTA; CDR2 reads FQGNSA. The CDR3 spans 18 residues. The whole variable domain, filled in from reference TRBV7-2 and TRBJ2-2, reads GAGVSQSPSNKVTEKGKDVELRCDPISGHTALYWYRQSLGQGLEFLIYFQGNSAPDKSGLPSDRFSAERTGGSVSTLTIQRTQQEDSAVYLCASSSLAGALIHTGELFFGEGSRLTVL.

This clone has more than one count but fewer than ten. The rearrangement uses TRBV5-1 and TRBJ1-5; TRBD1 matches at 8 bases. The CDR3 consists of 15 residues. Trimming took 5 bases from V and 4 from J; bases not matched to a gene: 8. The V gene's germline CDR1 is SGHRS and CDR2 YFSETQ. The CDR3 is CASRPETGDNQPQHF. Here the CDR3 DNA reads TGCGCCAGCAGACCTGAGACAGGGGATAATCAGCCCCAGCATTTT.

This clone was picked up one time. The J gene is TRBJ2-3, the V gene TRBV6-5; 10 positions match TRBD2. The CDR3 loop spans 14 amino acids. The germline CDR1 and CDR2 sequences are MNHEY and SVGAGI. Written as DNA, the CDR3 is TGTGCTTCCCGGACTAGCGGCTTACAAGATACGCAGTATTTT. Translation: CASRTSGLQDTQYF.

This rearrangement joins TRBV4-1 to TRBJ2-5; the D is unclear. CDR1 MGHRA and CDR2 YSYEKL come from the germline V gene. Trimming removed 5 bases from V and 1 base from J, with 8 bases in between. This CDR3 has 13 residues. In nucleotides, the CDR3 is TGCGCCAGCAGCGGTAGAAGCCAAGAGACCCAGTACTTC. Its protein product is CASSGRSQETQYF.

The CDR3 sequence: CASSGGARGETQYF. As DNA, the CDR3 is TGTGCCAGCAGCGGGGGGGCCCGTGGGGAGACCCAGTACTTC. V gene TRBV2 combines with J gene TRBJ2-5; 8 nucleotides agree with TRBD2. V shed 6 bases and J 5 bases; nucleotides not matched to a gene: 8. CDR3 length equals 14 residues. Germline V gene lookup returns CDR1 SNHLY and CDR2 FYNNEI.